This note documents a single TCR beta chain sequence. As yet, its antigen is unknown. Primers for the PCR totalled 60 Vbeta and 13 Jbeta. Clones were read by immunoSEQ multiplex PCR, and TCRdb kept only the in-frame ones, dropping some. The table records 90,000 to 150,000 clones, about 70% of them present only once. The source of the sample is a study of cytomegalovirus exposure and HLA in healthy donors. Study-wide points: In a later analysis, an Asian-associated ancestry cluster reportedly showed fewer N-insertions than the roughly 710-donor mean.

The CDR3 contains 15 residues. Trimming cost V 1 base and J 4 bases, with 12 bases left between them. Germline V gene data show CDR1 as SGHDT and CDR2 as YYEEEE. Input material: PBMCs. The clonotype was recovered from a woman aged 40 to 50 in good health and CMV-seronegative. The chain combines TRBV5-6 with TRBJ2-1; tentatively, D is TRBD2 (5 bases). CDR3 region: CASSLPRAPYNEQFF. DNA of the CDR3: TGTGCCAGCAGCTTGCCGCGGGCGCCTTACAATGAGCAGTTCTTC.